These 19 T cell receptor beta chains were sequenced from one sample in a study of vaccination and CD4 T cells after COVID-19. Specified treatment: approximately nine-day PBMC culture with coronavirus spike peptide pools or control peptides (ViraFEST assay). Antigens of these TCRs are unknown. The Oncomine TCR Beta short-read assay was applied to DNA of cultured CD4+ T cells. MiXCR, applied by TCRdb to the PCR reads, yields one record per CDR3 protein. The sample includes 8,400 or so distinct CDR3 sequences, approximately 67% of them seen just once. Sequencing input: CD4+ T cells from blood, cultured in vitro. These receptors were taken from a human donor who had recovered from COVID-19.

This clonotype was observed a few times. The chain is built from TRBV19 and TRBJ1-6, with 10 bases aligning to TRBD1. J was trimmed by 9 bases and V by 2 bases; bases with no gene match: 4. CDR3 length equals 15 residues. The germline CDR1 and CDR2 sequences are LNHDA and SQIVND (reference sequence). CDR3 DNA: TGTGCCAGTAGTATAAGGGACAGGGGTAGTTCACCCCTCCACTTT. Translated, it gives CASSIRDRGSSPLHF. The variable domain in full, completed from reference TRBV19 and TRBJ1-6, reads DGGITQSPKYLFRKEGQNVTLSCEQNLNHDAMYWYRQDPGQGLRLIYYSQIVNDFQKGDIAEGYSVSREKKESFPLTVTSAQKNPTAFYLCASSIRDRGSSPLHFGNGTRLTVT.

The V gene is TRBV20-1, the J gene TRBJ2-1; 11 nucleotides agree with TRBD2. CDR1 and CDR2 (germline): DFQATT, SNEGSKA (reference sequence). The length of the CDR3 is 15 residues. Trimming took 3 bases from V and 6 from J; bases not matched to a gene: 7. CDR3 amino acids: CSASSGLADLNEQFF. CDR3 bases: TGCAGTGCTAGTTCGGGACTAGCGGATCTCAATGAGCAGTTCTTC.

The chain combines TRBV6-1 with TRBJ1-2, with 7 nucleotides matching TRBD1. The CDR3 is made up of 13 amino acids. In germline, CDR1 is MNHNS, CDR2 SASEGT. The trim removed 6 bases at V and 5 bases at J, leaving 6 bases unmatched. The CDR3 DNA sequence: TGTGCCAGCAGCATGGGACAGCAATATGGCTACACCTTC. Translated: CASSMGQQYGYTF.

This sequence joins TRBV6-2 or TRBV6-3 and TRBJ2-1; D tentatively reads TRBD1 or TRBD2 (5 bases each). Germline V gives CDR1 MNHEY, CDR2 SVGEGT. The CDR3 is made up of 14 amino acids. Trimming removed 7 bases from V and 10 bases from J, with 20 bases in between. The CDR3 sequence: CASILRDPLGEQFF. In nucleotides, the CDR3 is TGTGCCAGCATCCTCCGGGACCCCCTTGGGGAGCAGTTCTTC.

The V and J genes are TRBV5-1 and TRBJ1-1; 8 nucleotides line up with TRBD1. Germline V CDR1 and CDR2: SGHRS, YFSETQ. The V segment lost 2 bases and the J segment 5 bases; nucleotides outside the gene matches: 8. This CDR3 spans 15 amino acids. The CDR3 DNA follows: TGCGCCAGCAGCTTCGGGAAACAGGGGGGAACTGAAGCTTTCTTT. This sequence encodes CASSFGKQGGTEAFF.

This clonotype was found a few times. The chain recombines TRBV2 with TRBJ1-5; D possibly corresponds to TRBD1 (5 bases). The germline V and J ends were trimmed by 6 bases and 0 bases, with 9 bases remaining between them. The CDR3 has 14 residues. Germline loops: CDR1 SNHLY, CDR2 FYNNEI. The CDR3 bases are TGTGCCAGCAGCGCGACAGATAGCAATCAGCCCCAGCATTTT. As protein: CASSATDSNQPQHF.

V gene TRBV24-1 combines with J gene TRBJ1-5, with D tentatively TRBD1 (5 bases). Germline lookup yields CDR1 KGHDR and CDR2 SFDVKD. The CDR3 spans 15 residues. The V and J ends lost 2 bases and 3 bases respectively, with 10 bases between them. CDR3 protein: CATSDSRAPNQPQHF. The CDR3 DNA follows: TGTGCCACCAGTGATTCCAGGGCCCCCAATCAGCCCCAGCATTTT.

The chain has TRBV7-9 and TRBJ1-2, with unresolved D. The CDR3 length is 12 residues. V lost 3 bases to trimming and J lost 9 bases, with 11 bases between them. The germline V gene encodes CDR1 SEHNR and CDR2 FQNEAQ (reference sequence). In nucleotides, the CDR3 is TGTGCCAGCAGCTTCCTACATGGGAGCTACACCTTC. It encodes CASSFLHGSYTF.

This clonotype came up a few times. This chain connects TRBV7-2 to TRBJ1-5; no reliable D call. Germline values: CDR1 SGHTA, CDR2 FQGNSA. CDR3 length: 14 residues. V gave up 1 base and J gave up 7 bases, with 11 bases separating them. This CDR3 reads CASSLEESWQPQHF. The CDR3 nucleotides are TGTGCCAGCAGCTTAGAGGAGAGTTGGCAGCCCCAGCATTTT. Full variable domain (remainder filled in from reference TRBV7-2 and TRBJ1-5): GAGVSQSPSNKVTEKGKDVELRCDPISGHTALYWYRQSLGQGLEFLIYFQGNSAPDKSGLPSDRFSAERTGGSVSTLTIQRTQQEDSAVYLCASSLEESWQPQHFGDGTRLSIL.

V gene TRBV7-2 combines with J gene TRBJ1-2, with 8 bases matching TRBD1. The CDR3 spans 14 residues. The junction had 6 bases not matched to a gene; V was cut back by 1 base and J by 8 bases. Germline V gene data show CDR1 as SGHTA and CDR2 as FQGNSA. As DNA, the CDR3 is TGTGCCAGCAGCTTAGAGGCGACAGGGGTAGGCTACACCTTC. Its protein product is CASSLEATGVGYTF.

Only a few counts were recorded for this clonotype. V is TRBV19 and J is TRBJ2-1; 10 bases agree with TRBD2. V shed 3 bases, J shed 5 bases, and the junction held 4 bases outside the gene matches. Looked up from germline, CDR1 is LNHDA and CDR2 is SQIVND (reference sequence). This CDR3 is built from 15 residues. The CDR3 region is CASSIGLAGDNEQFF. Here the CDR3 DNA reads TGTGCCAGTAGTATCGGGCTAGCGGGAGACAATGAGCAGTTCTTC.

The chain has TRBV20-1 and TRBJ1-6; the D is unclear. CDR3 length: 13 amino acids. V was trimmed by 5 bases and J by 6 bases, leaving 11 bases between them. Per germline, CDR1 DFQATT and CDR2 SNEGSKA (reference sequence). The CDR3 DNA is TGCAGTGCTCCCGGACCGGGTAATTCACCCCTCCACTTT. Translating gives CSAPGPGNSPLHF.

V and J are TRBV6-5 and TRBJ1-2; perhaps TRBD1 as D (6 bases). CDR3 length: 14 residues. Trimming removed 3 bases at V and 2 bases at J, with 10 bases between. Germline values: CDR1 MNHEY, CDR2 SVGAGI. The CDR3 loop is CASSYRDTNYGYTF. The CDR3 coding sequence is TGTGCCAGCAGTTATCGGGACACCAACTATGGCTACACCTTC.

The chain couples TRBV7-2 to TRBJ2-5, with 9 positions matching TRBD2. Per germline, CDR1 SGHTA and CDR2 FQGNSA. V shed 4 bases, J shed 4 bases, and the junction held 7 bases outside the gene matches. This CDR3 contains 15 residues. The chain's CDR3 is CASSSASGVVETQYF. CDR3 coding DNA: TGTGCCAGCAGCTCGGCTAGCGGGGTAGTAGAGACCCAGTACTTC. Filled out from reference TRBV7-2 and TRBJ2-5, the complete variable domain reads GAGVSQSPSNKVTEKGKDVELRCDPISGHTALYWYRQSLGQGLEFLIYFQGNSAPDKSGLPSDRFSAERTGGSVSTLTIQRTQQEDSAVYLCASSSASGVVETQYFGPGTRLLVL.

This clonotype was seen more than once but under ten times. V gene TRBV19 combines with J gene TRBJ1-5, with TRBD1 as a possible D gene (5 bases). The length of the CDR3 is 13 residues. Trimming removed 5 bases at V and 7 bases at J, with 12 bases between. Germline V gives CDR1 LNHDA, CDR2 SQIVND (reference sequence). CDR3 bases: TGTGCCAGTAGTCCTCAGGGAGGGCAGCCCCAGCATTTT. Residues: CASSPQGGQPQHF.

The sample holds a few counts of this clonotype. The V gene is TRBV6-1, the J gene TRBJ1-2; possible D gene TRBD1, 6 bases. CDR3 size: 14 residues. Trimming cost V 2 bases and J 4 bases, with 11 bases left between them. Germline V CDR1 and CDR2: MNHNS, SASEGT. The CDR3 DNA reads TGTGCCAGCAGTGAAAGTCGACAGGTCTATGGCTACACCTTC. Protein product: CASSESRQVYGYTF.

The table lists this clonotype with a few counts. The V gene is TRBV12-3 or TRBV12-4, the J gene TRBJ1-5; perhaps TRBD1 as D (5 bases). The CDR3 consists of 14 residues. Trimming removed 3 bases at V and 2 bases at J, with 8 bases between. This CDR3 is CASSFREGNQPQHF. The CDR3 DNA sequence: TGTGCCAGCAGTTTCAGGGAGGGCAATCAGCCCCAGCATTTT.

This clonotype was picked up a small number of times. The chain combines TRBV6-1 with TRBJ2-1, with 8 nucleotides matching TRBD1. Losses at the gene ends were 8 bases for V and 0 bases for J; bases not matched to a gene: 3. This CDR3 contains 14 residues. Germline CDR1 reads MNHNS; CDR2 reads SASEGT. CDR3 residues: CASWTGTSYNEQFF. In DNA form, the CDR3 reads TGTGCCAGCTGGACAGGGACCTCCTACAATGAGCAGTTCTTC.

The V gene is TRBV27, the J gene TRBJ2-3; D might be TRBD2 (5 bases). Germline assignment: CDR1 MNHEY and CDR2 SMNVEV (reference sequence). This CDR3 is built from 15 residues. V shed 4 bases and J shed 4 bases, with 15 bases lying between them. The CDR3 bases are TGTGCCAGCAGTTACTCCCTGGGAGATCCAGATACGCAGTATTTT. Translated, it gives CASSYSLGDPDTQYF.